The clone carrying this T cell receptor (beta chain) has more than one count but fewer than ten. Its specificity is not known. The entry originates in a study of T cell repertoires in cytomegalovirus infection. Study summary: In public TCR beta signatures, there were indications of both CMV infection and matching HLA type. Study findings and constraints: There were HLA-C-restricted CMV-specific TCR beta clonotypes dominating the ex vivo response. Cumulative public TCR beta family frequency identified carriers of CMV plus the relevant HLA.

TCRdb ran MiXCR on the reads and lists one entry per CDR3 protein. Counted here are about 230,000 distinct CDR3 sequences, roughly 22% occurring once; the ten biggest clones make up about 20%. V dropped 3 bases and J dropped 6; count of bases not matched to a gene: 4. Looked up from germline, CDR1 is SNHLY and CDR2 is FYNNEI. CDR3 length: 15 residues. The rearrangement joins TRBV2 to TRBJ2-3; 12 nucleotides match TRBD2. Sequencing was performed on CD8+ T cells from PBMCs. This TCR was sampled from a human donor in good health (CMV status not recorded). Some clones in this sample may be carry-over from other donors' samples. The CDR3 loop is CASSDRLAGADTQYF. Here the CDR3 DNA reads TGTGCCAGCAGTGACAGACTAGCGGGGGCGGATACGCAGTATTTT.